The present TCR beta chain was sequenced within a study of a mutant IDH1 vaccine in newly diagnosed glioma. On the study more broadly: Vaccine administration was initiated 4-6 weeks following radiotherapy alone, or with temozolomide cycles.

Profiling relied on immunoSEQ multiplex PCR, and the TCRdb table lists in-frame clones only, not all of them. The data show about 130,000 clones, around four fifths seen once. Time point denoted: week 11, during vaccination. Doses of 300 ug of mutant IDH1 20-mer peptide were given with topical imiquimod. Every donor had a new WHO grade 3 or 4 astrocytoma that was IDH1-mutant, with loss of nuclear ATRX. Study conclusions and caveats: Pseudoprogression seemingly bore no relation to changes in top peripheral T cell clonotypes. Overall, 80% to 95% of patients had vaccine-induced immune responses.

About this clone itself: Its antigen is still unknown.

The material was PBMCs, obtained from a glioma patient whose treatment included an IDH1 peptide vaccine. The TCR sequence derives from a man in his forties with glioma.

This CDR3 reads CASSQGARSSYNEQFF. The CDR3 DNA is TGCGCCAGCAGCCAAGGCGCGAGGAGCTCCTACAATGAGCAGTTCTTC. The rearrangement links TRBV4-1 to TRBJ2-1; D not resolved. The germline V gene has CDR1 MGHRA and CDR2 YSYEKL. The CDR3 sequence is 16 residues long. V gave up 1 base and J gave up 0 bases, with 10 bases separating them.